Here is one TCR beta chain with its context. Antigen: not known. The data were obtained in a study of Graves' ophthalmopathy and Graves' hyperthyroidism. Study-level background: Stable hyperthyroidism denotes an absence of ophthalmopathy throughout 18 months of follow-up. Study conclusions and caveats: The model forecast ophthalmopathy progression, reaching 60% to 71% sensitivity and about 75% specificity. Clonotypes were expanded in thyroid at above 0.001 frequency, and most also appeared in blood.

Orbital computed tomography and thyroid ultrasound, along with TRAb, serum thyroxine and clinical symptoms, underpinned diagnosis. RNA served as the template for amplifying TCR beta CDR3 regions. Second-round multiplex PCR came after first-round RT-PCR with HTBI primers. TCRdb analysed the multiplex PCR reads with MiXCR anew, one entry per CDR3 protein. The sample lists 1 million to 1.3 million distinct CDR3 sequences; less than 45% were seen once. Trimming cost V 5 bases and J 4 bases; bases outside gene matches: 8. CDR1 and CDR2 from the germline V gene are SGHNT and YENEEA. The CDR3 is 15 amino acids.

What was sequenced was peripheral blood or thyroid tissue (not recorded which). The rearrangement uses TRBV11-3 and TRBJ2-3; 8 bases agree with TRBD2. The sequence was collected from an adult man with Graves' hyperthyroidism. CDR3 protein: CASSKPGLESDTQYF. The DNA of the CDR3 is TGTGCCAGCAGCAAACCGGGACTAGAATCAGATACGCAGTATTTT.